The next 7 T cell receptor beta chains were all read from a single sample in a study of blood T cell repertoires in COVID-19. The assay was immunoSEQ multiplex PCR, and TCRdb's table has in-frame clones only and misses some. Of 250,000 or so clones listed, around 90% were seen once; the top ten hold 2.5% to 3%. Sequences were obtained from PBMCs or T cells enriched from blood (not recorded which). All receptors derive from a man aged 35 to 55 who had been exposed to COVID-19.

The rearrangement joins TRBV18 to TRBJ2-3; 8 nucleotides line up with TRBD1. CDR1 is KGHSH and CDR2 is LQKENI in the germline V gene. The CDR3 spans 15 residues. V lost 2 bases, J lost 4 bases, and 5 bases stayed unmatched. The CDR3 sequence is CASSPWTGSSDTQYF. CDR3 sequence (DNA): TGTGCCAGCTCACCATGGACAGGGTCTTCAGATACGCAGTATTTT.

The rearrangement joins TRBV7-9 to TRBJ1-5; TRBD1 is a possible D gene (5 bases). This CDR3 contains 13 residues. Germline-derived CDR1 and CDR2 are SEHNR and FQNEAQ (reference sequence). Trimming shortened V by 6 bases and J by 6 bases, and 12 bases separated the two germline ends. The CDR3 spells CASSSSGSQPQHF. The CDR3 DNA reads TGTGCCAGCAGTTCCTCAGGGTCTCAGCCCCAGCATTTT.

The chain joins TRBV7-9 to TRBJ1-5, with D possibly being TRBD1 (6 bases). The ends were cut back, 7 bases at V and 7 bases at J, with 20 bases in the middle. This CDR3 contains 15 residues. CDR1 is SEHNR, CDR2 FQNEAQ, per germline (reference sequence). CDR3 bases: TGTGCCAGCACCCGGGGGGGGGCAGGGCTGCAGCCCCAGCATTTT. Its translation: CASTRGGAGLQPQHF.

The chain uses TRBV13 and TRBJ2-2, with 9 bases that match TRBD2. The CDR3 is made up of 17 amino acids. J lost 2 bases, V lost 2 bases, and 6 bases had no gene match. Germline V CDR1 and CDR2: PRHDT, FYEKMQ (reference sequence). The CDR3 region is CASSLRGLAGNTGELFF. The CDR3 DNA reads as TGTGCCAGCAGCTTAAGAGGGCTAGCGGGAAACACCGGGGAGCTGTTTTTT.

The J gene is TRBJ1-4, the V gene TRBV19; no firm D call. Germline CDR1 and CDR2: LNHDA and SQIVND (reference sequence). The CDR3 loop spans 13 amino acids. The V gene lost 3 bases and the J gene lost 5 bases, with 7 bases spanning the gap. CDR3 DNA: TGTGCCAGTAGTATGGGCGGGAATGAAAAACTGTTTTTT. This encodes CASSMGGNEKLFF.

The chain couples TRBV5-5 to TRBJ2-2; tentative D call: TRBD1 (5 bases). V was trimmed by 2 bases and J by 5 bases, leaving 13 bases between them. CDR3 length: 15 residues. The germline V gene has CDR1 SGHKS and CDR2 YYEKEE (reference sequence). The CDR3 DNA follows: TGTGCCAGCAGCTTTTCGACAGAAGCAACCGGGGAGCTGTTTTTT. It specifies CASSFSTEATGELFF.

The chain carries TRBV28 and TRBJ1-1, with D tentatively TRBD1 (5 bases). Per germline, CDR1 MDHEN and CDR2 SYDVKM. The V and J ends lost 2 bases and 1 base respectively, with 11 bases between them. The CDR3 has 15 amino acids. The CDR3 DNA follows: TGTGCCAGCAGTTTAGTTGGGGCCGCGAACACTGAAGCTTTCTTT. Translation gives CASSLVGAANTEAFF.